Sequencing of this T cell receptor (beta chain) was carried out in a study of T cell clones after liver transplantation. Across the whole study: TCRbeta sequencing after a pre-transplant mixed lymphocyte reaction identified graft-donor-reactive clones, later tracked in post-transplant blood. As an antigen-independent comparator, third-party-reactive TCRbeta sequences came from pre-transplant mixed lymphocyte reactions. Study-level results: Migration into the graft, not deletion, may explain lost graft donor-reactive T cells.

Worth noting for this clone: Its antigen is unknown.

V lost 4 bases and J 8 bases, leaving 10 bases between the germline ends. CDR1 is MNHEY, CDR2 SVGAGI, per germline. The CDR3 length is 12 residues. The repertoire was sequenced with immunoSEQ multiplex PCR; TCRdb's copy has only in-frame clones and lacks some. The sample lists 68,000 or so clones; nearly 95% were seen once. The sample was CD4+ T cells from blood, taken less than 27 months after liver transplant. This clonotype was sampled from a human patient who received a liver transplant. These T cells may partly come from the graft donor. This sequence joins TRBV6-5 and TRBJ2-3; D is unresolved. The CDR3 spells CASSSSRATQYF. The CDR3 bases are TGTGCCAGCAGTTCAAGTCGGGCTACGCAGTATTTT.